This passage covers 18 T cell receptor beta chains from one sample sequenced in a study of blood T cell repertoires in COVID-19. Using immunoSEQ multiplex PCR, the repertoire was profiled, and TCRdb retains in-frame clones only, with some absent. The sample has fewer than 300,000 clones, about nine tenths seen once; the top ten hold around a tenth. What was sequenced was peripheral blood. All receptors derive from a man between 45 and 60 years old with COVID-19, enrolled during active disease.

The J gene is TRBJ2-7, the V gene TRBV19, with 8 bases that match TRBD1. Germline CDR1 is LNHDA and CDR2 is SQIVND (reference sequence). The CDR3 has 13 residues. Trimming at V came to 8 bases and at J to 2 bases, leaving 5 bases not matched to a gene. This CDR3 is CASSTGDAYEQYF. The CDR3 DNA reads as TGTGCCAGTTCGACAGGGGATGCCTACGAGCAGTACTTC.

The CDR3 sequence: CSVEDWGQGNGYTF. CDR3 DNA sequence: TGCAGCGTTGAAGATTGGGGACAGGGAAATGGCTACACCTTC. The chain carries TRBV29-1 and TRBJ1-2; the match to TRBD1 covers 9 bases. The V segment lost 0 bases and the J segment 6 bases; nucleotides outside the gene matches: 5. Looked up from germline, CDR1 is SQVTM and CDR2 is ANQGSEA. This CDR3 has 14 amino acids.

The rearrangement uses TRBV7-8 and TRBJ2-1; 12 nucleotides align to TRBD2. The junction had 4 bases not matched to a gene; V was cut back by 5 bases and J by 2 bases. Germline V gene lookup returns CDR1 SGHVS and CDR2 FQNEAQ. CDR3 length: 16 residues. As DNA, the CDR3 is TGTGCCAGCAGCGTGGGACTAGCGGGCCCCTACAATGAGCAGTTCTTC. Its translation is CASSVGLAGPYNEQFF.

This rearrangement joins TRBV19 to TRBJ1-6; D is possibly TRBD1 (5 bases). CDR1 and CDR2 from the germline V gene are LNHDA and SQIVND (reference sequence). The CDR3 sequence is 13 residues long. V was clipped by 10 bases and J by 10 bases, with 17 bases between them. The CDR3 region is CATNGGGYSPLHF. CDR3 bases: TGTGCCACAAACGGGGGGGGATACTCACCCCTCCACTTT.

The V call is TRBV5-6, the J call TRBJ2-7; 7 nucleotides line up with TRBD2. The germline gives CDR1 SGHDT, CDR2 YYEEEE. CDR3 length: 13 amino acids. The ends lost 4 bases at V and 0 bases at J; junction bases unmatched: 1. CDR3 bases: TGTGCCAGCAGCCGGGACTACTCCTACGAGCAGTACTTC. Residues: CASSRDYSYEQYF.

The J gene is TRBJ1-5, the V gene TRBV5-1; 7 positions agree with TRBD1. Trimming cost V 3 bases and J 5 bases; bases outside gene matches: 5. Per the germline V gene, CDR1 is SGHRS and CDR2 is YFSETQ. CDR3 size: 14 residues. This CDR3 is CASSSDRDDQPQHF. For the CDR3, the DNA is TGCGCCAGCAGCTCCGACAGGGATGATCAGCCCCAGCATTTT.

The chain couples TRBV5-4 to TRBJ2-3; D is possibly TRBD1 (6 bases). V lost 5 bases and J lost 5, with 9 bases in between. Looked up from germline, CDR1 is SGHNT and CDR2 is YYREEE (reference sequence). The CDR3 covers 12 residues. The chain's CDR3 is CASSPQGDTQYF. CDR3 nucleotides: TGTGCCAGCAGTCCACAGGGAGATACGCAGTATTTT.

The chain employs TRBV6-1 and TRBJ2-7; 12 bases fit TRBD1. The CDR3 is made up of 15 amino acids. The germline gives CDR1 MNHNS, CDR2 SASEGT. The trim removed 3 bases at V and 3 bases at J, leaving 3 bases unmatched. The CDR3 spells CASSDGTGGFYEQYF. DNA of the CDR3: TGTGCCAGCAGTGACGGGACAGGGGGCTTCTACGAGCAGTACTTC.

V is TRBV2 and J is TRBJ1-2; 7 positions match TRBD1. The CDR3 has 14 amino acids. J gave up 8 bases and V 6 bases, and 12 bases lay outside the gene matches. Germline lookup yields CDR1 SNHLY and CDR2 FYNNEI. In DNA, the CDR3 is TGTGCCAGCAGCCCCGAGGGGGCAGCGGGCGGCTACACCTTC. Translating it yields CASSPEGAAGGYTF.

This sequence joins TRBV27 and TRBJ1-2; D perhaps matches TRBD1 (5 bases). The ends were cut back, 2 bases at V and 4 bases at J, with 20 bases in the middle. CDR1 and CDR2 (germline): MNHEY, SMNVEV (reference sequence). CDR3 length: 17 residues. This chain's CDR3 is CASSLRMIAGPGYGYTF. Here the CDR3 DNA reads TGTGCCAGCAGTTTAAGGATGATCGCAGGGCCGGGCTATGGCTACACCTTC.

The chain is built from TRBV6-5 and TRBJ2-5; 7 nucleotides line up with TRBD1. The CDR3 runs 13 residues. The junction had 5 bases not matched to a gene; V was cut back by 6 bases and J by 4 bases. Germline loops: CDR1 MNHEY, CDR2 SVGAGI. DNA of the CDR3: TGTGCCAGCAGGGGGACAGCCCGAGAGACCCAGTACTTC. As protein: CASRGTARETQYF.

The gene calls are TRBV3-1 (or the pseudogene TRBV3-2) and TRBJ1-4; maybe TRBD1 (6 bases). The CDR3 totals 16 residues. The ends were cut back, 1 base at V and 8 bases at J, with 17 bases in the middle. CDR1 is LGHDT and CDR2 is YNNKEL in the germline V gene (reference sequence). Written as DNA, the CDR3 is TGTGCCAGCAGCCAAGGAGTCGGCAGGGACATCGAAAAACTGTTTTTT. Translated: CASSQGVGRDIEKLFF.

The rearrangement links TRBV4-2 to TRBJ2-5; D is possibly TRBD1 (5 bases). This CDR3 spans 15 amino acids. From germline, CDR1 is LGHNA and CDR2 YNFKEQ. V lost 0 bases and J 2 bases, leaving 10 bases between the germline ends. CDR3 region: CASSQDLGLQETQYF. The CDR3 DNA follows: TGTGCCAGCAGCCAAGATTTGGGGCTGCAAGAGACCCAGTACTTC.

The J gene is TRBJ1-3, the V gene TRBV3-1 (or the pseudogene TRBV3-2); 9 bases align to TRBD1. V trimming: 5 bases; J trimming: 2 bases; junction bases outside the gene matches: 4. This CDR3 is 15 amino acids long. Germline loops: CDR1 LGHDT, CDR2 YNNKEL (reference sequence). CDR3 sequence (DNA): TGTGCCAGCAGCTCCCGGGACAGGGCTGGAAACACCATATATTTT. Its translation: CASSSRDRAGNTIYF.

The V gene is TRBV9, the J gene TRBJ1-4, with a weak D call TRBD1 (5 bases). The germline gives CDR1 SGDLS, CDR2 YYNGEE. This CDR3 has 15 amino acids. V dropped 4 bases and J dropped 7 bases, with 17 bases sitting between them. This chain's CDR3 is CASSPSWGEAEKLFF. CDR3 nucleotides: TGTGCCAGCAGCCCCTCTTGGGGGGAGGCTGAAAAACTGTTTTTT.

The J gene is TRBJ2-1, the V gene TRBV2, with TRBD2 matching 9 bases. The CDR3 spans 15 residues. Germline V gene sequence: CDR1 SNHLY, CDR2 FYNNEI. J lost 0 bases, V lost 3 bases, and 0 bases had no gene match. For the CDR3, the DNA is TGTGCCAGCAGTGATAGCGGGGGCTCCTACAATGAGCAGTTCTTC. Translating it yields CASSDSGGSYNEQFF.

The chain has TRBV6-5 and TRBJ1-2; the match to TRBD1 covers 10 bases. Trimming at V came to 6 bases and at J to 8 bases, leaving 9 bases not matched to a gene. The CDR3 is 14 residues long. Germline CDR1 is MNHEY and CDR2 is SVGAGI. CDR3 DNA sequence: TGTGCCAGCAGACAATCCGGGACAGGGGACGGCTACACCTTC. The encoded protein is CASRQSGTGDGYTF.

The CDR3 spells CASSSTGTRGYEQYF. For the CDR3, the DNA is TGTGCCAGCAGTTCCACCGGGACTAGAGGCTACGAGCAGTACTTC. This chain joins TRBV6-5 and TRBJ2-7; 8 nucleotides match TRBD2. This CDR3 spans 15 amino acids. V was clipped by 4 bases and J by 3 bases; unmatched bases: 8. CDR1 MNHEY and CDR2 SVGAGI come from the germline V gene.